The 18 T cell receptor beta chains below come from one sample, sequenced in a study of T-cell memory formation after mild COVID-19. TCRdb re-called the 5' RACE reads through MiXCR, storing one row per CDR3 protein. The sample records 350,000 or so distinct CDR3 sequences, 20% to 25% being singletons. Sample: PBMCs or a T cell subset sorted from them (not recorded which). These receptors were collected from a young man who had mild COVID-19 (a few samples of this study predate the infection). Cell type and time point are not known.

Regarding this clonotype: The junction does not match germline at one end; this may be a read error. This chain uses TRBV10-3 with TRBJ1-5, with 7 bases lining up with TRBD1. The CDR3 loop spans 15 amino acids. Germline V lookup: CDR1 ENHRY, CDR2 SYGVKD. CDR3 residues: CAISEPGGDNQPKHF. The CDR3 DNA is TGTGCCATCAGTGAGCCAGGGGGGGACAATCAGCCCAAGCATTTT.

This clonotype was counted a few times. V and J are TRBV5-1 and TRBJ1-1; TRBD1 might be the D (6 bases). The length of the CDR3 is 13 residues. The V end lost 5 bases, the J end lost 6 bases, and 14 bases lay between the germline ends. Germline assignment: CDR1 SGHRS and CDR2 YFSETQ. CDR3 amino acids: CASSTGDNAEAFF. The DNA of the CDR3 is TGCGCCAGCAGTACGGGGGACAATGCTGAAGCTTTCTTT.

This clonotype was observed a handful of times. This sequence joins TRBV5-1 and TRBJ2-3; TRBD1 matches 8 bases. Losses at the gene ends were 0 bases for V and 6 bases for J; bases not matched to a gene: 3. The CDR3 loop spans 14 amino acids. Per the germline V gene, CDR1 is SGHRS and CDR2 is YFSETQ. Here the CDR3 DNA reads TGCGCCAGCAGCTTGGTCAGGGGGCAGGATACGCAGTATTTT. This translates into CASSLVRGQDTQYF.

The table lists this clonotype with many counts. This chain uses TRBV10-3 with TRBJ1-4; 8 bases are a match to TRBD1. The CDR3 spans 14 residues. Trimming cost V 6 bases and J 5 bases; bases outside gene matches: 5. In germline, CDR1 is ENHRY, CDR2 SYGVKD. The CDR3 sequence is CAIRPGQDNEKLFF. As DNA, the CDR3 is TGTGCCATCAGACCGGGACAGGACAATGAAAAACTGTTTTTT.

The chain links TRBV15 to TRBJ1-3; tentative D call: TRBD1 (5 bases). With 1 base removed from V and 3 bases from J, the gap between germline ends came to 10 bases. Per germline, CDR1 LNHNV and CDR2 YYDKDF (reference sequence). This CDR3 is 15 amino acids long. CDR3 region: CATSRGGTDGNTIYF. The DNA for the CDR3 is TGTGCCACCAGCAGAGGGGGGACCGATGGAAACACCATATATTTT.

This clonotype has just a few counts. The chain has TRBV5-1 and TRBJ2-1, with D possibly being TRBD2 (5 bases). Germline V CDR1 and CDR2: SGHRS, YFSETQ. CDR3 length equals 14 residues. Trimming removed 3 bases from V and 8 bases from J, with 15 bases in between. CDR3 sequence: CASSSPEGSDEQFF. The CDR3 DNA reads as TGCGCCAGCAGCTCCCCAGAGGGTAGCGATGAGCAGTTCTTC.

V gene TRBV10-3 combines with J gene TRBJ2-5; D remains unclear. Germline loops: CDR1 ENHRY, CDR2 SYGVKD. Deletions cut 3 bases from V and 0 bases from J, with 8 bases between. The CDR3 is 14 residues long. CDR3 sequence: CAISDPGYQETQYF. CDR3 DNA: TGTGCCATCAGTGACCCCGGGTACCAAGAGACCCAGTACTTC.

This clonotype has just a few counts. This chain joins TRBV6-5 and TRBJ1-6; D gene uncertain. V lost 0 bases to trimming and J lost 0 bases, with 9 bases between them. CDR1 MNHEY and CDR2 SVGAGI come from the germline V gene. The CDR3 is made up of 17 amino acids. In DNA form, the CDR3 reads TGTGCCAGCAGTTACTCGGGCAGGAGCTCCTATAATTCACCCCTCCACTTT. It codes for CASSYSGRSSYNSPLHF.

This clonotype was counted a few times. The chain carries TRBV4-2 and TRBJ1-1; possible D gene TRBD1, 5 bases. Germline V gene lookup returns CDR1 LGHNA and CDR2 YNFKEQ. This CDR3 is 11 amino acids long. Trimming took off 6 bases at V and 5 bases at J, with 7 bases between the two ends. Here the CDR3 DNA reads TGTGCCAGCAGGGACACAACTGAAGCTTTCTTT. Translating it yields CASRDTTEAFF.

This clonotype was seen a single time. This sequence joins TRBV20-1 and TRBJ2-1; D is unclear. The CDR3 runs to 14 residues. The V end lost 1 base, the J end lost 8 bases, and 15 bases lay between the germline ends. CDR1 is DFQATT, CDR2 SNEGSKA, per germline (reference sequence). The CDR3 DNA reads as TGCAGTGCTAGAGCGAGATACTCTGTGTATGAGCAGTTCTTC. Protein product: CSARARYSVYEQFF.

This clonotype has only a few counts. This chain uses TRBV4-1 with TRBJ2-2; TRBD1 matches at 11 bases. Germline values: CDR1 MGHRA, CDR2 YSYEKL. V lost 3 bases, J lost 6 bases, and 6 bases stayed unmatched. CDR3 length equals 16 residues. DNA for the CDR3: TGCGCCAGCAGCCAGAAAGGACAGGGGGCACCCGGGGAGCTGTTTTTT. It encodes CASSQKGQGAPGELFF.

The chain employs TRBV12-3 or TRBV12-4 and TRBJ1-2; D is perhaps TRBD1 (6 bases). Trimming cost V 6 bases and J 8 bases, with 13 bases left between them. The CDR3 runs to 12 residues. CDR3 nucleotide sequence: TGTGCCAGCAGAACGGGACACCGAGGCTACACCTTC. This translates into CASRTGHRGYTF.

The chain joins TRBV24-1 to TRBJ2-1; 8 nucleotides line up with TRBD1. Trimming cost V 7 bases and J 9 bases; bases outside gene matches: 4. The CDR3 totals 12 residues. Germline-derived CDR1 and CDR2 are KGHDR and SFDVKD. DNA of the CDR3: TGTGCCACCAGGGACAGGGATGCTGAGCAGTTCTTC. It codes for CATRDRDAEQFF.

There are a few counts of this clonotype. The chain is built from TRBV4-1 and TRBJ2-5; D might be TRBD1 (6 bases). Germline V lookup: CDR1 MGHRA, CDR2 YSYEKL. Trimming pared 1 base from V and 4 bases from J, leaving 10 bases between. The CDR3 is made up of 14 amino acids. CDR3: CASSQGRGGETQYF. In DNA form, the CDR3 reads TGCGCCAGCAGCCAAGGTAGAGGGGGAGAGACCCAGTACTTC.

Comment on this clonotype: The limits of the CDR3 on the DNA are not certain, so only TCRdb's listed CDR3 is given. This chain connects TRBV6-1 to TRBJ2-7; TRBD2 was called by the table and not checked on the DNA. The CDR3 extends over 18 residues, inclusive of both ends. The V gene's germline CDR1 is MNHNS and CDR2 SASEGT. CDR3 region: CASSEVHFGTLGIYEQYF.

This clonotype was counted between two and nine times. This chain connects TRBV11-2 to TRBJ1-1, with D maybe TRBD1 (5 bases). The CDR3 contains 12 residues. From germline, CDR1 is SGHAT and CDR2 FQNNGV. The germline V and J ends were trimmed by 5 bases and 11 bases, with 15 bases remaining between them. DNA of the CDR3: TGTGCCAGCAGCCGGGGGGGAATGGGGGCTTTCTTT. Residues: CASSRGGMGAFF.

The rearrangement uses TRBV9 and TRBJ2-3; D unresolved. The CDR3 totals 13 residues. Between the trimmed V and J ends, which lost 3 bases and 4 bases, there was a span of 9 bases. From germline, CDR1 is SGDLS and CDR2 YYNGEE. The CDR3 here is CASSEGNPDTQYF. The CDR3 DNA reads TGTGCCAGCAGCGAAGGGAACCCAGATACGCAGTATTTT.

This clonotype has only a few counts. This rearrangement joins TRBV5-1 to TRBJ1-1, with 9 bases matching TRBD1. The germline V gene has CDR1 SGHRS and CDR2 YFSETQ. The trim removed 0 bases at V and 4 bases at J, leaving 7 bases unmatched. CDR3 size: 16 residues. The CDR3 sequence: CASSLEGQGLSTEAFF. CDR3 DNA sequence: TGCGCCAGCAGCTTGGAGGGACAGGGACTTTCCACTGAAGCTTTCTTT.